A selection of T cell receptor beta chains follows, all from one sample in a study of T cell changes during pregnancy in multiple sclerosis. Repertoires were generated with immunoSEQ multiplex PCR, while TCRdb's copy carries only in-frame clones and drops some. The sample holds around 32,000 clones, about nine tenths seen once. Sample: CD8+ T cells from peripheral blood mononuclear cells, taken in the second trimester of pregnancy. The source is a female donor in good health, enrolled as a control in a pregnancy study. Both conserved end residues are part of each CDR3. D genes are given only for firm matches. Clone sizes are given selectively: once, few, many, or a class where the clone is expanded.

D gene: NA
clone size: NA
J gene: TRBJ2-7
V gene: TRBV11-2
CDR3 DNA: TGTGCCAGCAGCTCGGGTAGTCCCTACGAGCAGTACTTC
CDR3 protein: CASSSGSPYEQYF

D gene: NA
clone size: NA
J gene: TRBJ2-7
V gene: TRBV25-1
CDR3 DNA: TGTGCCAGCAGTGAATTTGTCCGCTCCTACGAGCAGTACTTC
CDR3 protein: CASSEFVRSYEQYF

D gene: TRBD2
clone size: NA
J gene: TRBJ2-1
V gene: TRBV9
CDR3 DNA: TGTGCCAGCAGCTCGCGGACTAGCGGAAACAATGAGCAGTTCTTC
CDR3 protein: CASSSRTSGNNEQFF

D gene: NA
clone size: NA
J gene: TRBJ1-2
V gene: TRBV5-5
CDR3 DNA: TGTGCCAGCAGCTTGGCCACAGGGTTGGAAGGCTACACCTTC
CDR3 protein: CASSLATGLEGYTF

D gene: NA
clone size: once
J gene: TRBJ1-2
V gene: TRBV27
CDR3 DNA: TGTGCCAGCAGTGGGAGAGGGCGGAGTGGCTACACCTTC
CDR3 protein: CASSGRGRSGYTF

D gene: TRBD1
clone size: NA
J gene: TRBJ2-7
V gene: TRBV27
CDR3 DNA: TGTGCCAGCACCCCCGTCGGGACAGTCTACGAGCAGTACTTC
CDR3 protein: CASTPVGTVYEQYF

D gene: NA
clone size: NA
J gene: TRBJ2-7
V gene: TRBV29-1
CDR3 DNA: TGCAGCGTCATTGGGACACACTACGAGCAGTACTTC
CDR3 protein: CSVIGTHYEQYF

D gene: NA
clone size: once
J gene: TRBJ1-5
V gene: TRBV7-8
CDR3 DNA: TGTGCCAGCAGCTTAGTCCATACACCTGATCAGCCCCAGCATTTT
CDR3 protein: CASSLVHTPDQPQHF

D gene: NA
clone size: NA
J gene: TRBJ1-4
V gene: TRBV27
CDR3 DNA: TGTGCCAGCAGTTCCGAACGGGGAGCTAATGAAAAACTGTTTTTT
CDR3 protein: CASSSERGANEKLFF

D gene: NA
clone size: NA
J gene: TRBJ1-5
V gene: TRBV27
CDR3 DNA: TGTGCCAGCAAGTCAAGGGGTAGCGGTAGCAATCAGCCCCAGCATTTT
CDR3 protein: CASKSRGSGSNQPQHF

D gene: TRBD2
clone size: NA
J gene: TRBJ2-7
V gene: TRBV6-5
CDR3 DNA: TGTGCCAGCACCGTACTAGCGGGCGCTTCCTACGAGCAGTACTTC
CDR3 protein: CASTVLAGASYEQYF

D gene: NA
clone size: NA
J gene: TRBJ2-1
V gene: TRBV19
CDR3 DNA: TGTGCCAGTAGTATGGGGAGACTCTCTACCGATGAGCAGTTCTTC
CDR3 protein: CASSMGRLSTDEQFF

D gene: TRBD1
clone size: NA
J gene: TRBJ1-6
V gene: TRBV5-1
CDR3 DNA: TGCGCCAGCAGCTTAACAGGGGGAGACACCCTCCACTTT
CDR3 protein: CASSLTGGDTLHF

D gene: NA
clone size: NA
J gene: TRBJ1-5
V gene: TRBV6-1
CDR3 DNA: TGTGCCAGCAGTGAAATGCCATCTAGAGCGAGCAATCAGCCCCAGCATTTT
CDR3 protein: CASSEMPSRASNQPQHF

D gene: NA
clone size: NA
J gene: TRBJ1-4
V gene: TRBV6-5
CDR3 DNA: TGTGCCAGCAGTTCCGGGACATCCGCTTTAGAAAAACTGTTTTTT
CDR3 protein: CASSSGTSALEKLFF

D gene: NA
clone size: NA
J gene: TRBJ1-6
V gene: TRBV6-5
CDR3 DNA: TGTGCCAGCAGACTTTCCTCCTATAATTCACCCCTCCACTTT
CDR3 protein: CASRLSSYNSPLHF

D gene: NA
clone size: NA
J gene: TRBJ2-3
V gene: TRBV7-8
CDR3 DNA: TGTGCCAGCAGCTCCAAAGCGGTTATCACAGATACGCAGTATTTT
CDR3 protein: CASSSKAVITDTQYF

D gene: TRBD1
clone size: NA
J gene: TRBJ1-2
V gene: TRBV30
CDR3 DNA: TGTGCCTGGAGCCAGGGGGATGGAGGCTACACCTTC
CDR3 protein: CAWSQGDGGYTF

D gene: NA
clone size: once
J gene: TRBJ2-5
V gene: TRBV5-6
CDR3 DNA: TGTGCCAGCAGCCATGACGCCTTGAGGGAGACCCAGTACTTC
CDR3 protein: CASSHDALRETQYF

D gene: TRBD1
clone size: once
J gene: TRBJ2-4
V gene: TRBV4-3
CDR3 DNA: TGCGCCAGCAGCCATGGACAGGGGGCTTCTCTAGCCAAAAACATTCAGTACTTC
CDR3 protein: CASSHGQGASLAKNIQYF

D gene: NA
clone size: few
J gene: TRBJ2-1
V gene: TRBV5-1
CDR3 DNA: TGCGCCAGCAGCTTTCCGGAGGCCTACAATGAGCAGTTCTTC
CDR3 protein: CASSFPEAYNEQFF

D gene: TRBD2
clone size: NA
J gene: TRBJ2-2
V gene: TRBV6-6
CDR3 DNA: TGTGCCAGCAGTTACCCTGCGGGGGGACTGACCGGGGAGCTGTTTTTT
CDR3 protein: CASSYPAGGLTGELFF

D gene: NA
clone size: once
J gene: TRBJ1-1
V gene: TRBV11-2
CDR3 DNA: TGTGCCAGCAGTCCTCCTTTCGGCACTGAAGCTTTCTTT
CDR3 protein: CASSPPFGTEAFF

D gene: TRBD1
clone size: NA
J gene: TRBJ1-1
V gene: TRBV20-1
CDR3 DNA: TGCATCTCACAGGGGATCCCTGAAGCTTTCTTT
CDR3 protein: CISQGIPEAFF

D gene: NA
clone size: NA
J gene: TRBJ2-7
V gene: TRBV7-9
CDR3 DNA: TGTGCCAGCAAGGGGCTATCCTACGAGCAATACTTC
CDR3 protein: CASKGLSYEQYF